This TCR beta chain stems from a study of shared clonotypes between healthy human individuals. The data were produced by immunoSEQ multiplex PCR, yet TCRdb's version contains in-frame clones alone and is incomplete. The sample has about 1.5 million clones; 95% to 99% are singletons. Trimming shortened V by 7 bases and J by 2 bases, and 15 bases separated the two germline ends. Germline lookup yields CDR1 ENHRY and CDR2 SYGVKD. The CDR3 totals 14 residues. The sequence derives from a man aged 25 to 45 in good health. Material for sequencing was naive CD4+ T cells sorted from blood. Described subset: CD45RA+ positively selected. The V call is TRBV10-3, the J call TRBJ2-7; tentatively, D is TRBD1 (6 bases). Here the CDR3 DNA reads TGTGCCATCAACTCTAGGGGGAGTCCCTACGAGCAGTACTTC. This gives the protein CAINSRGSPYEQYF.